This T cell receptor (beta chain) derives from a study of early T cells in non-severe SARS-CoV-2 infection (dated by TCRdb to 2020 to 2022). Concerning the study at large: TCR sequencing used bulk RNA from unsorted whole blood, so alpha and beta chains could not be paired.

Via the germline V gene, CDR1 is KGHDR and CDR2 SFDVKD. The germline V and J ends show losses of 3 bases and 5 bases respectively, and no gene match explains 12 bases of the junction. Its CDR3 holds 17 amino acids, cysteine through phenylalanine. The kept DNA is CDR3 alone, 51 bases in frame from the first base. This was a case-control study nested in a cohort of healthcare workers in London, UK, who had nasopharyngeal swab PCR tests and blood samples taken every week. Healthcare workers were recruited between 23 and 31 March 2020, during the week of the UK lockdown, and were followed weekly for up to about 15 weeks. The library was produced with 5' RACE. Sequencing instrument: NextSeq 500. The TCR library protocol attached unique molecular identifiers to individual cDNA molecules to correct for sequencing error and PCR bias. Sequencing covered both TCR alpha and beta chains, and within each sample the abundances of alpha and beta sequences were tightly co-correlated. On the authors' methods: V gene, J gene and CDR3 annotation of TCR sequences was performed with Decombinator V4. TCRs were defined as expanded if a significant change between any two time points was detected under a Poisson model with p below 0.0001. TCR abundances were normalised to the total number of TCRs sequenced in each sample and reported as counts per million. TRAV1-2 paired with TRAJ12, TRAJ20 or TRAJ33 defined MAIT TCRs, while TRAV10 paired with TRAJ18 defined iNKT TCRs. A search of VDJdb, accessed on 1 November 2021, was run for TCRs annotated to CMV, EBV and SARS-CoV-2, with TCRs annotated for multiple antigens excluded. Starting from the raw public reads, TCRdb applied fastp trimming at Q25, assembled clones with MiXCR and retained in-frame beta chains. Each CDR3 protein gets just one entry, which takes the most common genes and DNA from the rows behind it. The V and J calls, along with clone size, are taken from TCRdb and not from the paper's own processing. The sample table contains just under 65,000 distinct CDR3 sequences; only one count was recorded for less than 9.5% of them. Clones ranked in the top ten supply 13% of the sample.

Results the study describes overall, beyond this receptor: VDJdb matching was skewed toward anti-spike CD8 responses, so virus-specific expansions were likely underestimated and private and CD4 specificities were missed.

A remark on this clonotype: Its target antigen remains unknown. Base qualities are missing; no much larger clone stands one base away.

Recombination connected TRBV24-1 to TRBJ1-1, and 9 junction bases match TRBD1. The specimen comprised whole blood, sampled at baseline. The receptor was isolated from an adult who was a healthcare worker with PCR-confirmed SARS-CoV-2 infection or an uninfected control (not recorded which). The DNA sequence is given as TGTGCCACCAGTGATCACCCAGGACAGGGGATCGTAACTGAAGCTTTCTTT. Translated, it reads CATSDHPGQGIVTEAFF.